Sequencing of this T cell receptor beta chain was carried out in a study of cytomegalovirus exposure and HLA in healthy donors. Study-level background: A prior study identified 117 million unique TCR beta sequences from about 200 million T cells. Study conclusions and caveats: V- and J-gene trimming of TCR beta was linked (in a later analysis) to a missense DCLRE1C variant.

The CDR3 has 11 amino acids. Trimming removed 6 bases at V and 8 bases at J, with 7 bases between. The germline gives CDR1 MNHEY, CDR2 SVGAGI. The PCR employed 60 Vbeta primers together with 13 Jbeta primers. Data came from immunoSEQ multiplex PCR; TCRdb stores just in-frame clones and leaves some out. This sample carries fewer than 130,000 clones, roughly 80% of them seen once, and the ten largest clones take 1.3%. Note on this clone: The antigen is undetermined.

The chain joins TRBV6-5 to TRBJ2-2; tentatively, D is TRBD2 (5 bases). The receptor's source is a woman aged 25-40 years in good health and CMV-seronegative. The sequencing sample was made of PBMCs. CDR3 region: CASSQRGELFF. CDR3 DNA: TGTGCCAGCAGCCAGCGGGGGGAGCTGTTTTTT.